These 29 T cell receptor beta chains share one sample of origin, sequenced in a study of T cells after yellow fever vaccination. A single record per CDR3 protein comes from TCRdb applying MiXCR to the 5' RACE reads. The sample lists 200,000 to 300,000 distinct CDR3 sequences, over 6.5% occurring once. The sequences come from CD4+ T cells sorted from PBMCs, collected on the day of the yellow fever booster vaccination. The receptors here all came from a man aged 25 to 40 who received the YFV17D yellow fever vaccine.

V is TRBV10-3 and J is TRBJ2-1; possible D gene TRBD2, 5 bases. The germline CDR1 and CDR2 sequences are ENHRY and SYGVKD. CDR3 size: 17 residues. With 0 bases removed from V and 7 bases from J, the gap between germline ends came to 19 bases. The CDR3 region has the DNA TGTGCCATCAGTGAGTCGGCCGGGCTTAGCGTAGAGAATGAGCAGTTCTTC. It codes for CAISESAGLSVENEQFF.

V and J are TRBV20-1 and TRBJ2-1; 7 bases fit TRBD1. The CDR3 runs 14 residues. Germline V lookup: CDR1 DFQATT, CDR2 SNEGSKA (reference sequence). J was trimmed by 2 bases and V by 5 bases; bases with no gene match: 6. CDR3 DNA: TGCAGTGCTGTCGCCGGGACAGCCTACAATGAGCAGTTCTTC. Translated, it gives CSAVAGTAYNEQFF.

This clonotype occurred many times. V and J are TRBV25-1 and TRBJ2-1; 8 bases are a match to TRBD2. The length of the CDR3 is 13 residues. J gave up 4 bases and V 7 bases, and 3 bases lay outside the gene matches. Germline V gene data show CDR1 as MGHDK and CDR2 as SYGVNS. The CDR3 sequence: CASTAGVYNEQFF. The CDR3 DNA follows: TGTGCCAGCACAGCGGGAGTGTACAATGAGCAGTTCTTC.

This clonotype was counted a few times. The J gene is TRBJ2-2, the V gene TRBV5-1; D gene unclear. Trimming left V 1 base short and J 4 bases short, with 8 bases between. There are 14 residues in the CDR3. The germline V gene has CDR1 SGHRS and CDR2 YFSETQ. The CDR3 here is CASSLPEITGELFF. CDR3 coding DNA: TGCGCCAGCAGCTTGCCAGAAATCACCGGGGAGCTGTTTTTT.

This clonotype was found many times. The chain is built from TRBV12-3 or TRBV12-4 and TRBJ2-3; a possible D gene is TRBD2 (6 bases). The CDR3 extends over 12 amino acids. V was clipped by 8 bases and J by 7 bases, with 13 bases between them. CDR3 bases: TGTGCCAGCCGGGACTCCTCTCATACGCAGTATTTT. Protein: CASRDSSHTQYF.

This clonotype occurred a few times. The V gene is TRBV20-1, the J gene TRBJ2-1; 11 bases are a match to TRBD2. J lost 3 bases, V lost 5 bases, and 6 bases had no gene match. The V gene's germline CDR1 is DFQATT and CDR2 SNEGSKA (reference sequence). This CDR3 comprises 15 residues. The CDR3 coding sequence is TGCAGTGCTGTTACTAGCGGGAGATACTACAATGAGCAGTTCTTC. Translating gives CSAVTSGRYYNEQFF.

This clonotype has just a few counts. V gene TRBV5-4 combines with J gene TRBJ2-3; 14 bases align to TRBD2. The trim removed 4 bases at V and 12 bases at J, leaving 16 bases unmatched. The CDR3 runs to 17 residues. CDR1 is SGHNT, CDR2 YYREEE, per germline (reference sequence). The CDR3 nucleotides read TGTGCCAGCAGCATGCCGGGACTAGCGGGGGATCCCTCGGATCAGTATTTT. Residues: CASSMPGLAGDPSDQYF.

The sample holds a few counts of this clonotype. The chain combines TRBV7-8 with TRBJ2-2; 11 bases map to TRBD1. Looked up from germline, CDR1 is SGHVS and CDR2 is FQNEAQ. The CDR3 runs 16 residues. V shed 2 bases and J 7 bases; nucleotides not matched to a gene: 6. Here the CDR3 DNA reads TGTGCCAGCAGCTTAACCGGACAGGGGGCAATCGGGGAGCTGTTTTTT. Its protein is CASSLTGQGAIGELFF.

The chain joins TRBV6-5 to TRBJ2-7; TRBD2 matches at 11 bases. This CDR3 comprises 15 residues. J lost 2 bases, V lost 4 bases, and 4 bases had no gene match. From germline, CDR1 is MNHEY and CDR2 SVGAGI. The CDR3 DNA is TGTGCCAGCAGTTGGGATAGCGGGAGGGCCTACGAGCAGTACTTC. This encodes CASSWDSGRAYEQYF.

The chain links TRBV19 to TRBJ2-7; TRBD1 matches 8 bases. Germline trimming cut 3 bases from V and 6 bases from J; bases unmatched to any gene: 4. CDR3 length: 13 amino acids. The germline V gene encodes CDR1 LNHDA and CDR2 SQIVND (reference sequence). This CDR3 reads CASSIPGGGEQYF. DNA for the CDR3: TGTGCCAGTAGTATTCCAGGGGGCGGCGAGCAGTACTTC. The full variable domain, in which reference TRBV19 and TRBJ2-7 provide the parts outside the CDR3, is DGGITQSPKYLFRKEGQNVTLSCEQNLNHDAMYWYRQDPGQGLRLIYYSQIVNDFQKGDIAEGYSVSREKKESFPLTVTSAQKNPTAFYLCASSIPGGGEQYFGPGTRLTVT.

This clonotype appeared a few times. The genes are TRBV7-6 and TRBJ2-3; tentative D call: TRBD1 (5 bases). The germline V gene encodes CDR1 SGHVS and CDR2 FNYEAQ. V shed 4 bases and J shed 4 bases, with 12 bases lying between them. The CDR3 is 14 residues long. The CDR3 DNA is TGTGCCAGCAGCTCCCCAGGGTTCGCAGATACGCAGTATTTT. It translates to CASSSPGFADTQYF.

The V gene is TRBV4-3, the J gene TRBJ2-1, with 12 bases that match TRBD2. The ends lost 0 bases at V and 13 bases at J; junction bases unmatched: 7. Germline loops: CDR1 LGHNA, CDR2 YSLEER. The CDR3 runs 15 residues. CDR3 bases: TGCGCCAGCAGCCAAGATGCTAGCGGGAGGGCCAAACAGTTCTTC. Amino acid sequence: CASSQDASGRAKQFF.

This clonotype was detected many times. This chain connects TRBV29-1 to TRBJ2-7; TRBD2 matches 7 bases. This CDR3 has 14 amino acids. Germline CDR1 reads SQVTM; CDR2 reads ANQGSEA. V lost 6 bases and J lost 0; bases outside the gene matches: 8. The CDR3 here is CSVQGRGRSYEQYF. In DNA form, the CDR3 reads TGCAGCGTGCAAGGGAGGGGCCGCTCCTACGAGCAGTACTTC.

This clonotype occurred many times. The genes are TRBV14 and TRBJ2-7; the match to TRBD1 covers 8 bases. The CDR3 covers 15 residues. The V gene end was trimmed by 4 bases and the J gene end by 1 base; junction bases not matched to a gene: 6. Germline V gives CDR1 SGHDN, CDR2 FVKESK. The CDR3: CASSRRTGISYEQYF. The CDR3 DNA reads TGTGCCAGCAGCCGAAGGACAGGGATATCCTACGAGCAGTACTTC. Combining the CDR3 with reference TRBV14 and TRBJ2-7 gives the whole variable domain EAGVTQFPSHSVIEKGQTVTLRCDPISGHDNLYWYRRVMGKEIKFLLHFVKESKQDESGMPNNRFLAERTGGTYSTLKVQPAELEDSGVYFCASSRRTGISYEQYFGPGTRLTVT.

This clonotype was counted ten times or more. J is TRBJ1-1 and V is TRBV5-1; D might be TRBD1 (6 bases). The CDR3 has 14 residues. Looked up from germline, CDR1 is SGHRS and CDR2 is YFSETQ. Trimming removed 3 bases from V and 2 bases from J, with 11 bases in between. In DNA form, the CDR3 reads TGCGCCAGCAGCTGGGGGACAACAAACACTGAAGCTTTCTTT. It translates to CASSWGTTNTEAFF.

This clonotype was recorded at least ten times. This sequence joins TRBV3-1 and TRBJ2-7; 8 bases agree with TRBD2. V dropped 3 bases and J dropped 3; count of bases not matched to a gene: 1. The germline V gene encodes CDR1 LGHDT and CDR2 YNNKEL (reference sequence). The CDR3 is 13 residues long. The CDR3 is CASSQGLDYEQYF. CDR3 bases: TGTGCCAGCAGCCAGGGACTAGACTACGAGCAGTACTTC.

This clonotype was seen many times. This chain connects TRBV29-1 to TRBJ2-5; D call uncertain. CDR3 size: 12 residues. V was shortened by 4 bases and J by 1 base, with 7 bases between the two germline ends. Germline values: CDR1 SQVTM, CDR2 ANQGSEA. CDR3 bases: TGCAGCGTTGTTTTCCCCCAAGAGACCCAGTACTTC. Its protein product is CSVVFPQETQYF.

This clonotype was detected a few times. The V and J genes are TRBV5-4 and TRBJ1-3, with 9 bases aligning to TRBD1. Looked up from germline, CDR1 is SGHNT and CDR2 is YYREEE (reference sequence). J gave up 3 bases and V 4 bases, and 5 bases lay outside the gene matches. The CDR3 totals 15 residues. For the CDR3, the DNA is TGTGCCAGCAGCCAGGGACAGGGCTTTGGAAACACCATATATTTT. This gives the protein CASSQGQGFGNTIYF.

J is TRBJ2-5 and V is TRBV7-2; 10 bases are a match to TRBD2. The CDR3 sequence is 16 residues long. J was trimmed by 5 bases and V by 5 bases; bases with no gene match: 11. Per the germline V gene, CDR1 is SGHTA and CDR2 is FQGNSA. The CDR3 spells CASSVGLAEGRETQYF. CDR3 sequence (DNA): TGTGCCAGCAGCGTAGGACTAGCGGAAGGGAGGGAGACCCAGTACTTC.

Many counts were recorded for this clonotype. The chain couples TRBV6-5 to TRBJ1-1; D is unclear. CDR1 is MNHEY, CDR2 SVGAGI, per germline. V lost 0 bases, J lost 5 bases, and 7 bases lay in between. This CDR3 has 13 amino acids. The CDR3 bases are TGTGCCAGCAGTTACTCGTTAGGAACTGAAGCTTTCTTT. Its translation: CASSYSLGTEAFF.

This rearrangement joins TRBV25-1 to TRBJ2-7; TRBD1 aligns across 10 bases. Germline CDR1 and CDR2: MGHDK and SYGVNS. V lost 4 bases to trimming and J lost 4 bases; unmatched junction nucleotides: 7. The CDR3 has 15 residues. Written as DNA, the CDR3 is TGTGCCAGCAGTGCGCCGACAGGGGGCGGATACGAGCAGTACTTC. This encodes CASSAPTGGGYEQYF.

The CDR3 bases are TGTGCCAGCAGCTTGGGACAGGGCCGAATCTCTAACTATGGCTACACCTTC. Its translation: CASSLGQGRISNYGYTF. The V and J genes are TRBV7-2 and TRBJ1-2; TRBD1 aligns across 9 bases. The germline V gene has CDR1 SGHTA and CDR2 FQGNSA. J gave up 0 bases and V 3 bases, and 8 bases lay outside the gene matches. There are 17 residues in the CDR3.

This chain joins TRBV11-2 and TRBJ2-7; no clear D. The germline V gene encodes CDR1 SGHAT and CDR2 FQNNGV. The CDR3 has 12 residues. The V gene lost 5 bases and the J gene lost 3 bases, with 8 bases spanning the gap. The CDR3 protein is CASSRNLYEQYF. For the CDR3, the DNA is TGTGCCAGCAGCCGTAACCTCTACGAGCAGTACTTC.

The sample holds a few counts of this clonotype. CDR3 DNA: TGTGCCACCAGACCCGGACTAGCGGGAGTAGGAGAGACCCAGTACTTC. Its translation is CATRPGLAGVGETQYF. The chain combines TRBV6-1 with TRBJ2-5; the match to TRBD2 covers 13 bases. The junction had 12 bases not matched to a gene; V was cut back by 10 bases and J by 4 bases. The germline CDR1 and CDR2 sequences are MNHNS and SASEGT. The CDR3 is made up of 16 amino acids.

This clonotype has only a few counts. This rearrangement joins TRBV12-3 or TRBV12-4 to TRBJ2-3, with D perhaps matching TRBD2 (7 bases). The CDR3 is 13 amino acids. The V and J ends lost 7 bases and 5 bases respectively, with 13 bases between them. This CDR3 is CASTFGGQDTQYF. The DNA of the CDR3 is TGTGCCAGCACTTTCGGGGGGCAAGATACGCAGTATTTT.

This clonotype was observed a few times. This chain links TRBV12-3 or TRBV12-4 with TRBJ2-1, with a possible D match to TRBD1 (6 bases). V gave up 5 bases and J gave up 8 bases, with 16 bases separating them. This CDR3 region has 14 residues. This CDR3 is CASSIKLGHDEQFF. The DNA for the CDR3 is TGTGCCAGCAGTATCAAATTGGGACACGATGAGCAGTTCTTC.

The gene calls are TRBV20-1 and TRBJ2-5, with D possibly TRBD1 on 6 matching bases. The CDR3 spans 13 residues. The germline V gene has CDR1 DFQATT and CDR2 SNEGSKA (reference sequence). Trimming stripped 2 bases from V and 1 base from J, with 8 bases between. The CDR3: CSARPGVQETQYF. The CDR3 DNA is TGCAGTGCTAGACCAGGGGTCCAAGAGACCCAGTACTTC.

This clonotype turned up a few times. The CDR3 DNA is TGTGCCAGCACCCCCCAGGTTGGGCCTGGGCCCAAGTACTTC. Translated, it gives CASTPQVGPGPKYF. The chain couples TRBV7-9 to TRBJ2-5; D gene unclear. Germline lookup yields CDR1 SEHNR and CDR2 FQNEAQ (reference sequence). Trimming shortened V by 7 bases and J by 12 bases, and 24 bases separated the two germline ends. This CDR3 spans 14 amino acids.

This clonotype was picked up many times. The chain has TRBV12-3 or TRBV12-4 and TRBJ1-2, with D unclear. The CDR3 length is 13 residues. The V gene lost 2 bases and the J gene lost 3 bases, with 7 bases spanning the gap. CDR3 region: CASSLQGDYGYTF. CDR3 sequence (DNA): TGTGCCAGCAGTTTACAAGGAGACTATGGCTACACCTTC.